The 2 T cell receptor beta chains below were found in one sample sequenced in a study of identical twins (dated by TCRdb to the mid-2010s). Preparation of the library involved 5' RACE. The sequencer was an Illumina HiSeq 2000. Using fastp trimming at Q25 and MiXCR clonotype assembly, TCRdb reanalyzed the public sequencing data and kept in-frame beta chains. Every CDR3 protein is listed once, alongside the most common genes and DNA of its rows. Here the sample has 200,000 to 250,000 distinct CDR3 sequences; 6.5% to 8% occur a single time. The ten largest clones add up to less than 15% of the sample. This sample was also put to use in a study of T cells expressing NK-cell markers.

The specimen was CD8+ T cells sorted from blood. All receptors come from a woman aged 18-35 years in good health.

J is TRBJ2-1 and V is TRBV12-5; D remains unclear. With 6 bases removed from V and 2 bases from J, the gap between germline ends came to 8 bases. The CDR3 loop spans 13 amino acids. Germline V gives CDR1 LGHNT, CDR2 FRNRAP. The CDR3 loop is CASGPGAYNEQFF. The CDR3 DNA sequence: TGTGCTAGTGGACCAGGAGCCTACAATGAGCAGTTCTTC.

This clonotype was observed at least ten times. The chain couples TRBV7-8 to TRBJ2-1; D gene ambiguous. The CDR3 covers 15 residues. Germline values: CDR1 SGHVS, CDR2 FQNEAQ. V lost 0 bases and J 0 bases, leaving 6 bases between the germline ends. CDR3 loop: CASSLAAVSYNEQFF. CDR3 nucleotides: TGTGCCAGCAGCTTAGCGGCGGTCTCCTACAATGAGCAGTTCTTC.